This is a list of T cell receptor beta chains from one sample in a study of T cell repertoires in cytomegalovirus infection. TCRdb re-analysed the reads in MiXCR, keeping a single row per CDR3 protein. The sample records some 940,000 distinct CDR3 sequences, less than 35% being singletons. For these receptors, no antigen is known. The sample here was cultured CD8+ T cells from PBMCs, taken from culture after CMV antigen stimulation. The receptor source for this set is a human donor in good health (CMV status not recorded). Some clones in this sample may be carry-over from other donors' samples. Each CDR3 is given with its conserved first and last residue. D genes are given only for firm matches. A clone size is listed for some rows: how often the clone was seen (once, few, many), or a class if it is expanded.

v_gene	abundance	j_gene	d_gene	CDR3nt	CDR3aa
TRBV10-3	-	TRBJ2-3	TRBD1	TGTGCCATTACAGGCGACAGGGAAGATACGCAGTATTTT	CAITGDREDTQYF
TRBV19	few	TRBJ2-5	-	TGTGCCAGTAGTATAGTCGGGGAAGAGACCCAGTACTTC	CASSIVGEETQYF
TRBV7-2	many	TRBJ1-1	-	TGTGCCAGCAGGAAGACAGGAAACACTGAAGCTTTCTTT	CASRKTGNTEAFF
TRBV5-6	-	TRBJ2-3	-	TGTGCCAGCAGCTTTCCCCCGGGACTGATCACAGATACGCAGTATTTT	CASSFPPGLITDTQYF
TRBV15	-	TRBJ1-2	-	TGTGCCACCAGCAGAGATCACGCTGACACCCTGGGCTATGGCTACACCTTC	CATSRDHADTLGYGYTF
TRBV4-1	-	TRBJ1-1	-	TGCGCCAGCAGCCAAGTGAACAGGGCCATCAACACTGAAGCTTTCTTT	CASSQVNRAINTEAFF
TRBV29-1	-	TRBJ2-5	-	TGCAGCGTTGATAGAGTTTCACAGCAAGAGACCCAGTACTTC	CSVDRVSQQETQYF
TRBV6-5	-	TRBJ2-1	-	TGTGCCAGCACCGCACTATTCGGGAATGAGCAGTTCTTC	CASTALFGNEQFF
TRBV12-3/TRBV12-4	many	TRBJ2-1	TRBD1	TGTGCCAGCAGTCCGGGGACAGGGGCGGGGAATGAGCAGTTCTTC	CASSPGTGAGNEQFF
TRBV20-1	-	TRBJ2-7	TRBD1	TGCAGTGCTAGAGCTACAGGGGTAATTACCGACTCCCTAGTTTACGAGCAGTACTTC	CSARATGVITDSLVYEQYF
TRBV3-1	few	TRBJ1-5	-	TGTGCCAGCAGCCATCGCTTGGATCAGCCCCAGCATTTT	CASSHRLDQPQHF
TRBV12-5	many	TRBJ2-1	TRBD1	TGTGCTAGTGGTTACTCCCGCGGGACAGGGTTCTACAATGAGCAGTTCTTC	CASGYSRGTGFYNEQFF
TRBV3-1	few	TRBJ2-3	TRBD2	TGTGCCAGCAGCCAAGATGGAGGACTAGCGGGGGGGCCGAGCGATACGCAGTATTTT	CASSQDGGLAGGPSDTQYF
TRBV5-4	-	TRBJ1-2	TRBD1	TGTGCCAGCAGCTTCCCAGGGGGCGACTATGGCTACACCTTC	CASSFPGGDYGYTF
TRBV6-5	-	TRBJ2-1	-	TGTGCCAGCACCGCCGGGACGAAGACCTACAATGAGCAGTTCTTC	CASTAGTKTYNEQFF
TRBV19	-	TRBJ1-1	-	TGTGCCAGTAGTATCCTTGGGGGGGACACTGAAGCTTTCTTT	CASSILGGDTEAFF
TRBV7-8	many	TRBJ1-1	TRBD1	TGTGCCAGCAGCTTCCCGGACAGGGAGAGGACTGAAGCTTTCTTT	CASSFPDRERTEAFF
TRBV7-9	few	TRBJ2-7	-	TGTGCCAGCAGCTACAGAGAGCAGTACTTC	CASSYREQYF
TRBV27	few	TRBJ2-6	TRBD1	TGTGCCAGCAGTTTATCGGGGCAGGGGGCTTACTCTGGGGCCAACGTCCTGACTTTC	CASSLSGQGAYSGANVLTF
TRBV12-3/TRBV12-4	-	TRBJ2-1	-	TGTGCCAGCAGCTCCAGTTCCCCCGGCGGTGAGCAGTTCTTC	CASSSSSPGGEQFF
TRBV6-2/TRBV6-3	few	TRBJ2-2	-	TGTGCCAGCAGTTACTCGAGGGCTACCGGGGAGCTGTTTTTT	CASSYSRATGELFF
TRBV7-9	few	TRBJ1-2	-	TGTGCCAGCAGCTTACCCTGGGAGGGCGGGAACTATGGCTACACCTTC	CASSLPWEGGNYGYTF
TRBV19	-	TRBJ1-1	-	TGTGCCAGTAGTATAGCTGGGGGGCGGAACACTGAAGCTTTCTTT	CASSIAGGRNTEAFF
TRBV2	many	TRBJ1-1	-	TGTGCCAGCAGTGACAGTTTGAACACTGAAGCTTTCTTT	CASSDSLNTEAFF
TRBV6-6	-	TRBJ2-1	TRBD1	TGTGCCAGCAGCAAACCCCTTATTAATAGGGACAGGGGGTTGGACAATGAGCAGTTCTTC	CASSKPLINRDRGLDNEQFF
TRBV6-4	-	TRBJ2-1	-	TGTGCCAGCAAGGCGACAGGTTCCTACAATGAGCAGTTCTTC	CASKATGSYNEQFF
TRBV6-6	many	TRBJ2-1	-	TGTGCCAGCAGTCTTACCCAGGGAGCCGGCAATGAGCAGTTCTTC	CASSLTQGAGNEQFF
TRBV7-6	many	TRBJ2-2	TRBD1	TGTGCCAGCAGCTTATACACCCAGGGGGCAGCCACCGGGGAGCTGTTTTTT	CASSLYTQGAATGELFF
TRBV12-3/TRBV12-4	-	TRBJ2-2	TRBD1	TGTGCCAGCAGTCCACGGGACAGGGTTGTCACCGGGGAGCTGTTTTTT	CASSPRDRVVTGELFF
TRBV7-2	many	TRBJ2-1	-	TGTGCCAGCAGCTTAGCGGGGGGGCCCTATGAGCAGTTCTTC	CASSLAGGPYEQFF
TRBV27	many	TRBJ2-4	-	TGTGCCAGCAGTTTTGGCGGGGTCGGGATTCAGTACTTC	CASSFGGVGIQYF
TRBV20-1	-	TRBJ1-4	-	TGCAGTGCGCGCCCTGACATGTCGGAGAGTGAAAAACTGTTTTTT	CSARPDMSESEKLFF
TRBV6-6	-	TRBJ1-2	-	TGTGTCACCGGGGCCGGGACATCTGGCTACACCTTC	CVTGAGTSGYTF
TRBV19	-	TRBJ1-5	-	TGTGCCAGTAGTCTGACAGCGCTGAACAATCAGCCCCAGCATTTT	CASSLTALNNQPQHF
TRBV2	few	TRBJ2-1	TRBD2	TGTGCCAGCAAAAGACTAGCGGGGACGTACAATGAGCAGTTCTTC	CASKRLAGTYNEQFF
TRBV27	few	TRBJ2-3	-	TGTGCCAGCATGGTAAAAGGAACAGATACGCAGTATTTT	CASMVKGTDTQYF
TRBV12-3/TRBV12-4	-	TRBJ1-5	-	TGTGCCAGCAGTTTTGGGTCGAGTAGCAATCAGCCCCAGCATTTT	CASSFGSSSNQPQHF